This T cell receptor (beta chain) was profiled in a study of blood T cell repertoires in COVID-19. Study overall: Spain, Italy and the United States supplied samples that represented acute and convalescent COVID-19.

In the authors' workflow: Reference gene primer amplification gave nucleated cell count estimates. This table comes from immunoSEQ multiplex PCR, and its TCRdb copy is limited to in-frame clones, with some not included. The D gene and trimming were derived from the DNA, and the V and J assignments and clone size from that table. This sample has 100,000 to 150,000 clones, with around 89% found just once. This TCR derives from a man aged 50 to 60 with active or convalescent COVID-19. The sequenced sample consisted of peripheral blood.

The CDR3 is CASSLGGVYTGELFF. The CDR3 coding sequence is TGTGCCAGCAGCTTAGGGGGGGTTTACACCGGGGAGCTGTTTTTT. The V call is TRBV7-6, the J call TRBJ2-2, with D perhaps TRBD2 (6 bases). V lost 1 base and J 3 bases, leaving 9 bases between the germline ends. The CDR3 runs to 15 residues. Germline V gene sequence: CDR1 SGHVS, CDR2 FNYEAQ.